These T cell receptor beta chains were read from a single sample in a study of response to subunit inactivated influenza vaccine. MiXCR, applied by TCRdb to the RT-PCR reads, yields one record per CDR3 protein. Of about 540,000 distinct CDR3 sequences in the sample, roughly 25% are singletons; the top ten hold around 2.8%. These sequences were also reported in another study, on T cells expressing NK-cell markers.

Here the sequenced sample was CD4+ T cells sorted from PBMCs, taken less than 13 days after vaccination. These receptors all come from a man aged 45-60 years who received an inactivated influenza vaccine. The CDR3 runs from the conserved cysteine through the conserved F or W. A D gene is named only where the DNA matches it firmly. The size entry is marked missing in some rows and otherwise reads once, few, many or a size class.

TRBJ1-1 | - | - | TRBV4-2 | TGTGCCAGCAGCCAAGAGCTGGGAAACACTGAAGCTTTCTTT | CASSQELGNTEAFF
TRBJ1-2 | - | few | TRBV30 | TGTGCCTGGAGTGCACTGGGACTGACTAACTATGGCTACACCTTC | CAWSALGLTNYGYTF
TRBJ2-5 | TRBD2 | few | TRBV15 | TGTGCCACCAGCAGAGGTTTTGCGGGAGATGGTGGTAGAGCCCAGTACTTC | CATSRGFAGDGGRAQYF
TRBJ1-2 | - | - | TRBV7-2 | TGTGCCAGCAGCTTAACAGGGACTAACTATGGCTACACCTTC | CASSLTGTNYGYTF
TRBJ1-2 | TRBD1 | many | TRBV25-1 | TGTGCCAGCAGTAGCGGGACAGCCAACTATGGCTACACCTTC | CASSSGTANYGYTF
TRBJ1-1 | TRBD1 | - | TRBV6-1 | TGTGCCAGCAGAACTCTATCGACAGGGACTGAAGCTTTCTTT | CASRTLSTGTEAFF
TRBJ2-7 | - | - | TRBV6-2/TRBV6-3 | TGTGCCAGCAGTTACGGTTCGAGGCGCTTAACTTTCTACGAGCAGTACTTC | CASSYGSRRLTFYEQYF
TRBJ1-2 | - | - | TRBV3-1 | TGTGCCAGCAGCCAAGAAGGTCTCACTCGCGGTAACTATGGCTACACCTTC | CASSQEGLTRGNYGYTF
TRBJ2-7 | TRBD1 | - | TRBV6-1 | TGTGCCAGCAGCATAGGAACAGGGGGCTGGATTTACGAGCAGTACTTC | CASSIGTGGWIYEQYF
TRBJ1-2 | - | many | TRBV29-1 | TGCAGCGTTGGAGGGGCCTATGGCTACACCTTC | CSVGGAYGYTF
TRBJ2-2 | - | - | TRBV11-2 | TGTGCCAGCAGGGACAGAACGAACACCGGGGAGCTGTTTTTT | CASRDRTNTGELFF
TRBJ2-7 | - | few | TRBV5-1 | TGCGCCAGTGCCTTAGCCCCCGACTCCTACGAGCAGTACTTC | CASALAPDSYEQYF
TRBJ2-3 | TRBD2 | - | TRBV29-1 | TGCAGCGTTTTGAGACTAGCGGGGTCAGATACGCAGTATTTT | CSVLRLAGSDTQYF
TRBJ1-5 | TRBD1 | few | TRBV4-2 | TGTGCCAGCAGCCAAGATCTAATAGGGGGCCGTCAGCCCCAGCATTTT | CASSQDLIGGRQPQHF
TRBJ2-5 | - | few | TRBV20-1 | TGCAGTGCAACCTCGGACATCCAAGAGACCCAGTACTTC | CSATSDIQETQYF
TRBJ2-5 | - | few | TRBV24-1 | TGTGCCACACCTGCCCCCCCGGAGCGTGAGACCCAGTACTTC | CATPAPPERETQYF
TRBJ2-3 | TRBD2 | many | TRBV20-1 | TGCAGTGCTAGAGGTGGACTAGCGGGTCGTAACACAGATACGCAGTATTTT | CSARGGLAGRNTDTQYF
TRBJ2-3 | - | - | TRBV19 | TGTGCCAGTAGTAAACGGGAGTCACCCAGCACAGATACGCAGTATTTT | CASSKRESPSTDTQYF
TRBJ1-1 | - | few | TRBV18 | TGTGCCAGCTCACCAGGACCGGTGAGGGGTGAAGCTTTCTTT | CASSPGPVRGEAFF
TRBJ2-1 | - | few | TRBV5-1 | TGCGCCAGCAGCTTGGCCTCGTTGGTAAATGAGCAGTTCTTC | CASSLASLVNEQFF
TRBJ2-1 | - | - | TRBV20-1 | TGCAGTGGTGGGCGGGCGAGCTCCTACAATGAGCAGTTCTTC | CSGGRASSYNEQFF
TRBJ1-5 | TRBD1 | - | TRBV5-6 | TGTGCCAGCAGCTCGGGGAAGACAGGGCTACTAGGTCAGCCCCAGCATTTT | CASSSGKTGLLGQPQHF
TRBJ1-2 | - | - | TRBV6-2/TRBV6-3 | TGTGCCAGCAGTTACTCGTCCGGGGGGCGAATAGACTATGGCTACACCTTC | CASSYSSGGRIDYGYTF
TRBJ2-1 | TRBD2 | - | TRBV5-1 | TGCGCCAGCAGCTTGATGTCTAGCGGGAGGGCCTCCTACAATGAGCAGTTCTTC | CASSLMSSGRASYNEQFF
TRBJ1-4 | - | - | TRBV27 | TGTGCCAGCAGTTTATCGAGGGCAGGGAGCGAAAAACTGTTTTTT | CASSLSRAGSEKLFF
TRBJ1-1 | TRBD1 | many | TRBV15 | TGTGCCACCAGCAGAGATAGGGGGCTTGGCACTGAAGCTTTCTTT | CATSRDRGLGTEAFF
TRBJ1-1 | - | few | TRBV10-2 | TGCGCCAGCAGTGAAGGTTTAACTGAAGCTTTCTTT | CASSEGLTEAFF
TRBJ2-1 | - | - | TRBV29-1 | TGCAGCGTTCAAGCGGCAATGTACAATGAGCAGTTCTTC | CSVQAAMYNEQFF
TRBJ2-3 | - | - | TRBV7-2 | TGTGCCAGCAGCATCGGAGATACGCAGTATTTT | CASSIGDTQYF
TRBJ2-3 | TRBD2 | few | TRBV2 | TGTGCCAGCAGTGAAGGGTATCTAGCGGGAGGGATTGTAGATACGCAGTATTTT | CASSEGYLAGGIVDTQYF
TRBJ2-2 | - | - | TRBV27 | TGTGCCAGCAGTCCCATCCCGAGCGACACCGGGGAGCTGTTTTTT | CASSPIPSDTGELFF
TRBJ2-7 | TRBD1 | - | TRBV7-6 | TGTGCCAGCAGCTTAGCGCCGGGACAGGGCAGGGAGCAGTACTTC | CASSLAPGQGREQYF
TRBJ2-2 | TRBD2 | - | TRBV9 | TGTGCCAGCAGCTCGGGGGGGAGGGTCGGCACCGGGGAGCTGTTTTTT | CASSSGGRVGTGELFF
TRBJ2-3 | TRBD2 | few | TRBV5-1 | TGCGCCAGCAGCTTGGCCTTTGGCGGGAGGGGCCCAACAGATACGCAGTATTTT | CASSLAFGGRGPTDTQYF
TRBJ1-5 | TRBD1 | - | TRBV7-9 | TGTGCCAGCAGCCCAGGGACAGCCGTTGACAATCAGCCCCAGCATTTT | CASSPGTAVDNQPQHF
TRBJ1-1 | - | - | TRBV6-5 | TGTGCCAGCAGTTACTCGTCCAGGGCTTGGATGAACACTGAAGCTTTCTTT | CASSYSSRAWMNTEAFF
TRBJ2-1 | TRBD2 | - | TRBV11-2 | TGTGCCAGCAGCCAAGATCCGACTAGCGGGGGGCCCAATGAGCAGTTCTTC | CASSQDPTSGGPNEQFF
TRBJ1-5 | TRBD1 | few | TRBV6-1 | TGTGCCAGCAGTGATACGGGACAGGGCAGTCAGCCCCAGCATTTT | CASSDTGQGSQPQHF
TRBJ1-4 | TRBD1 | few | TRBV29-1 | TGCAGCGCACAGGACAGGGGTGGTGAAAAACTGTTTTTT | CSAQDRGGEKLFF
TRBJ1-2 | - | - | TRBV4-2 | TGTGCCAGCAGCCAAGATTCATACAGGGTGGGTAACTATGGCTACACCTTC | CASSQDSYRVGNYGYTF
TRBJ2-7 | - | - | TRBV5-1 | TGCGCCAGCAGCTCGAGGGCGGTGGAGGGCTACGAGCAGTACTTC | CASSSRAVEGYEQYF
TRBJ2-3 | - | - | TRBV5-5 | TGTGCCAGCAGCTTGGCCGCGGTAGTAGGCACAGATACGCAGTATTTT | CASSLAAVVGTDTQYF
TRBJ2-2 | - | many | TRBV5-1 | TGCGCCAGCAGCTTGAACAGGGCCGGCGGGGAGCTGTTTTTT | CASSLNRAGGELFF
TRBJ2-3 | TRBD2 | few | TRBV7-7 | TGTGCCAGCAGCTTAACCCTAGCGGCAACAGATACGCAGTATTTT | CASSLTLAATDTQYF
TRBJ2-2 | - | - | TRBV24-1 | TGTGCCACCCGAAGAGGCGGAGCCACCGGGGAGCTGTTTTTT | CATRRGGATGELFF
TRBJ2-1 | - | many | TRBV20-1 | TGCAGTGCTAGAGTGAATGAGCAGTTCTTC | CSARVNEQFF
TRBJ1-2 | - | many | TRBV6-1 | TGTGCCAGCAGTCCAGGGGCAGGAAACTATGGCTACACCTTC | CASSPGAGNYGYTF
TRBJ2-3 | TRBD2 | - | TRBV4-3 | TGCGCCAGCAGCCGGGGGACTAAGGATACGCAGTATTTT | CASSRGTKDTQYF
TRBJ2-1 | - | - | TRBV21-1 | TGTGCCAGCAGCAAAGCGGGACAGGGGATCTACAATGAGCAGTTCTTC | CASSKAGQGIYNEQFF
TRBJ2-7 | TRBD1 | - | TRBV28 | TGTGCCAGCTACAAGGGGGCTAACTACGAGCAGTACTTC | CASYKGANYEQYF
TRBJ2-2 | TRBD1 | many | TRBV29-1 | TGCAGCGTTGCGGGACAGGGGGTCACCGGGGAGCTGTTTTTT | CSVAGQGVTGELFF
TRBJ2-5 | TRBD2 | few | TRBV15 | TGTGCCACCAGCTCCGGGACTAGCGGGGGAGAGACCCAGTACTTC | CATSSGTSGGETQYF
TRBJ2-7 | - | - | TRBV24-1 | TGTGCCACCAGTGATACCTACGAGCAGTACTTC | CATSDTYEQYF
TRBJ2-1 | - | - | TRBV14 | TGTGCCAGCAGCCAGGAAAGAGCCCGGGGGAGCTCCTACAATGAGCAGTTCTTC | CASSQERARGSSYNEQFF
TRBJ2-7 | - | - | TRBV10-3 | TGTGCCATTAAAGGGGGGGACTACGAGCAGTACTTC | CAIKGGDYEQYF
TRBJ2-5 | - | many | TRBV25-1 | TGTGCCAGCAGCCCCGGGACCGGCTGGGAGACCCAGTACTTC | CASSPGTGWETQYF
TRBJ2-7 | - | many | TRBV5-6 | TGTGCCAGCACCGTAGGATGGTTCGACGAGCAGTACTTC | CASTVGWFDEQYF